These 15 T cell receptor beta chains originate from one sample sequenced in a study of CD8+ T cells in alopecia areata. cDNA serving as the sequencing template came from extracted, reverse transcribed RNA. Sequencing used immunoSEQ multiplex PCR; TCRdb keeps in-frame clones, though not all of them. The profile shows 140,000 or so clones, 45% to 60% of them singletons. The sample here was CD4+ T cells sorted from blood, taken at week 0. These receptors came from a human donor with alopecia areata.

This clone was detected only once. This chain links TRBV18 with TRBJ2-7; D might be TRBD2 (6 bases). Trimming removed 3 bases at V and 4 bases at J, with 19 bases between. This CDR3 is built from 16 residues. The V gene's germline CDR1 is KGHSH and CDR2 LQKENI. This CDR3 reads CASSPSGTRQEYEQYF. For the CDR3, the DNA is TGTGCCAGCTCACCTTCCGGGACTCGTCAAGAATACGAGCAGTACTTC.

V usage is TRBV30 and J usage is TRBJ1-2, with TRBD1 matching 8 bases. CDR1 GTSNPN and CDR2 SVGIG come from the germline V gene (reference sequence). The junction had 9 bases not matched to a gene; V was cut back by 3 bases and J by 6 bases. The CDR3 has 14 residues. The CDR3 here is CAWSGQGARNGYTF. The DNA of the CDR3 is TGTGCCTGGAGCGGGCAGGGGGCGCGGAATGGCTACACCTTC.

To note about this clone: One junction end disagrees with the germline gene, perhaps due to a read error. The chain joins TRBV7-7 to TRBJ2-1, with D perhaps TRBD2 (5 bases). The V gene's germline CDR1 is SSHAT and CDR2 FNYEAQ (reference sequence). The CDR3 runs 16 residues. CDR3 sequence reads: CASSLEVGKGKDEQFF. In DNA form, the CDR3 reads TGTGCTAGCAGCTTAGAGGTCGGGAAGGGTAAGGATGAGCAGTTCTTC.

The chain uses TRBV5-1 and TRBJ2-7; 7 bases are a match to TRBD1. The CDR3 sequence is 15 residues long. The germline V gene encodes CDR1 SGHRS and CDR2 YFSETQ. After removal of 5 bases from V and 6 bases from J, the junction contained 14 bases not matched to a gene. The CDR3 sequence is CASRSGTDRVGEQYF. As DNA, the CDR3 is TGCGCCAGCAGATCGGGGACAGACCGAGTGGGCGAGCAGTACTTC. The variable domain in full, completed from reference TRBV5-1 and TRBJ2-7, reads KAGVTQTPRYLIKTRGQQVTLSCSPISGHRSVSWYQQTPGQGLQFLFEYFSETQRNKGNFPGRFSGRQFSNSRSEMNVSTLELGDSALYLCASRSGTDRVGEQYFGPGTRLTVT.

The CDR3 DNA follows: TGTGCCAGCAGTAACAATACAGGAATAGCTCAGCCCCAGCATTTT. Translation gives CASSNNTGIAQPQHF. The gene calls are TRBV27 and TRBJ1-5, with D perhaps TRBD1 (5 bases). CDR1 is MNHEY and CDR2 is SMNVEV in the germline V gene (reference sequence). The CDR3 contains 15 residues. V was cut by 5 bases and J by 6 bases, with 17 bases left in between.

The V call is TRBV5-1, the J call TRBJ2-1; possibly TRBD1 or TRBD2 for D (5 bases each). CDR1 SGHRS and CDR2 YFSETQ come from the germline V gene. The germline V and J ends were trimmed by 0 bases and 9 bases, with 13 bases remaining between them. The CDR3 covers 14 residues. For the CDR3, the DNA is TGCGCCAGCAGCTTGGAGGCACGGGGACCTGAGCAGTTCTTC. Translation gives CASSLEARGPEQFF. The full variable domain, in which reference TRBV5-1 and TRBJ2-1 provide the parts outside the CDR3, is KAGVTQTPRYLIKTRGQQVTLSCSPISGHRSVSWYQQTPGQGLQFLFEYFSETQRNKGNFPGRFSGRQFSNSRSEMNVSTLELGDSALYLCASSLEARGPEQFFGPGTRLTVL.

This clone came up once. The V gene is TRBV5-1, the J gene TRBJ1-1; maybe TRBD1 (6 bases). This CDR3 spans 15 amino acids. Per germline, CDR1 SGHRS and CDR2 YFSETQ. The V end was cut by 4 bases, the J end by 0 bases, with 13 bases between. The CDR3 region has the DNA TGCGCCAGCAGCCAGGGGACCTTAATGAACACTGAAGCTTTCTTT. Translation gives CASSQGTLMNTEAFF.

This clone was observed a few times. The chain recombines TRBV28 with TRBJ1-2; 9 bases match TRBD1. The germline V gene encodes CDR1 MDHEN and CDR2 SYDVKM. V dropped 5 bases and J dropped 2; count of bases not matched to a gene: 6. The CDR3 is 15 amino acids. Here the CDR3 DNA reads TGTGCCAGCAGTCCTTCGACAGGGGGGAACTATGGCTACACCTTC. Its translation is CASSPSTGGNYGYTF.

The chain links TRBV30 to TRBJ2-4; TRBD1 might be the D (6 bases). Germline loops: CDR1 GTSNPN, CDR2 SVGIG (reference sequence). This CDR3 has 10 amino acids. Trimming removed 4 bases at V and 15 bases at J, with 13 bases between. The CDR3 bases are TGTGCCTGGACTGAAGGACAGTGGTACTTC. This gives the protein CAWTEGQWYF.

This clone was counted between two and nine times. This sequence joins TRBV4-3 and TRBJ1-2; D perhaps matches TRBD1 (5 bases). CDR3 length: 13 amino acids. V gave up 3 bases and J gave up 8 bases, with 13 bases separating them. Looked up from germline, CDR1 is LGHNA and CDR2 is YSLEER. CDR3 protein: CASSQAAGDGYTF. The CDR3, as DNA: TGCGCCAGCAGCCAGGCGGCGGGGGACGGCTACACCTTC.

This clone was seen only a few times. The J gene is TRBJ1-2, the V gene TRBV29-1; 7 nucleotides match TRBD1. The CDR3 has 12 amino acids. Looked up from germline, CDR1 is SQVTM and CDR2 is ANQGSEA. V gave up 6 bases and J gave up 9 bases; unmatched junction bases: 10. CDR3 nucleotide sequence: TGCAGCGTATCACCCAGGGGGTATCGCTACACCTTC. The encoded protein is CSVSPRGYRYTF.

V gene TRBV9 combines with J gene TRBJ2-2; 7 positions agree with TRBD2. V shed 0 bases, J shed 6 bases, and the junction held 8 bases outside the gene matches. Germline values: CDR1 SGDLS, CDR2 YYNGEE. This CDR3 comprises 16 residues. DNA for the CDR3: TGTGCCAGCAGCGTAGAGAGCGGGATAGCAGCCGGGGAGCTGTTTTTT. Protein product: CASSVESGIAAGELFF.

The V call is TRBV6-6, the J call TRBJ2-2, with TRBD2 matching 9 bases. Germline V gene lookup returns CDR1 MNHNY and CDR2 SVGAGI (reference sequence). J lost 4 bases, V lost 5 bases, and 5 bases had no gene match. The CDR3 length is 15 residues. CDR3 loop: CASSNRREGTGELFF. CDR3 nucleotides: TGTGCCAGCAGTAATCGGCGGGAGGGCACCGGGGAGCTGTTTTTT.

Only a few counts were recorded for this clone. The chain employs TRBV6-5 and TRBJ2-3; D is uncertain. V was cut by 0 bases and J by 4 bases, with 11 bases left in between. Germline loops: CDR1 MNHEY, CDR2 SVGAGI. This CDR3 region has 15 residues. CDR3 nucleotide sequence: TGTGCCAGCAGTTACTCGATAGGGTCAGCAGATACGCAGTATTTT. Its protein is CASSYSIGSADTQYF.

V usage is TRBV2 and J usage is TRBJ1-5; maybe TRBD1 (6 bases). CDR3 length: 14 amino acids. V lost 5 bases, J lost 4 bases, and 12 bases lay in between. From germline, CDR1 is SNHLY and CDR2 FYNNEI. The CDR3 here is CASSQQGQNQPQHF. CDR3 bases: TGTGCCAGCAGTCAACAGGGTCAGAATCAGCCCCAGCATTTT.